This T cell receptor (beta chain) was observed in a study of blood T cell repertoires in COVID-19. Study-wide context: Spain, Italy and the United States supplied samples that represented acute and convalescent COVID-19. PBMCs, B-cell-depleted T cells, or T cells were the source of the cDNA or gDNA that made up the material.

Original processing notes: Amplification with reference gene primers provided the estimates of nucleated cell counts. The data were produced by immunoSEQ multiplex PCR, yet TCRdb's version contains in-frame clones alone and is incomplete. V and J calls and clone size follow that table, whereas D and trimming were derived from the DNA. This table holds 85,000 to 130,000 clones, around four fifths found once. The CDR3 loop spans 13 amino acids. V lost 3 bases to trimming and J lost 7 bases; unmatched junction nucleotides: 7. Germline CDR1 and CDR2: SQVTM and ANQGSEA. The sequenced material came from peripheral blood. The origin of this receptor is a man in his 60s with acute or convalescent COVID-19. The chain employs TRBV29-1 and TRBJ2-7; 9 bases map to TRBD1. CDR3 sequence (DNA): TGCAGCGTTGACGGGACAGGGTTAAAAGAGCAGTACTTC. Translated, it gives CSVDGTGLKEQYF.